Described below is a single T cell receptor beta chain sequence and its context. The data derive from a study of PD-1 blockade in classical Hodgkin lymphoma. Described time point: cycle 4 day 1 (C4D1), after less than seven weeks of nivolumab. All trial patients relapsed after autologous stem cell transplantation. The CD4+ T cells used were purified from thawed PBMCs through magnetic negative selection. In germline, CDR1 is MNHEY, CDR2 SMNVEV (reference sequence). With 4 bases removed from V and 2 bases from J, the gap between germline ends came to 13 bases. CDR3 size: 15 residues. Only in-frame clones appear in the TCRdb table, and some are missing; sequencing was by immunoSEQ multiplex PCR. The data contain around 9,600 clones, 75% of them singletons.

The clonotype originates from a human donor with classical Hodgkin lymphoma. The chain joins TRBV27 to TRBJ2-3, with unresolved D. The sequencing here drew on CD4+ T cells from blood, taken before the fourth cycle of nivolumab. CDR3 in amino acids: CASSYRAGSTDTQYF. In nucleotides, the CDR3 is TGTGCCAGCAGTTACCGAGCCGGGTCCACAGATACGCAGTATTTT.